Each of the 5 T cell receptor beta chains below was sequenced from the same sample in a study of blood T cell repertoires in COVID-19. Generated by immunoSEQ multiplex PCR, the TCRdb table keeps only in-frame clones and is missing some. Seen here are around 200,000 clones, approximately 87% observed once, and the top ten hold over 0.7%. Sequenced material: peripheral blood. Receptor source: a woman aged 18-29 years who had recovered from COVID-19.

The CDR3 here is CASSQGATNTGELFF. The CDR3 bases are TGTGCCAGCAGTCAGGGGGCCACGAACACCGGGGAGCTGTTTTTT. The chain carries TRBV6-4 and TRBJ2-2, with TRBD1 matching over 8 bases. The CDR3 runs to 15 residues. Trimming cost V 5 bases and J 0 bases; bases outside gene matches: 2. Germline V lookup: CDR1 MRHNA, CDR2 SNTAGT.

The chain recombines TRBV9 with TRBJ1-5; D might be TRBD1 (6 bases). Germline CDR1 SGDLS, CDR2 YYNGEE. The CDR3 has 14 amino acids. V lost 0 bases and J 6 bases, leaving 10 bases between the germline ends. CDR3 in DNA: TGTGCCAGCAGCGTAGGAGGGGGGGGTCAGCCCCAGCATTTT. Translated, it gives CASSVGGGGQPQHF.

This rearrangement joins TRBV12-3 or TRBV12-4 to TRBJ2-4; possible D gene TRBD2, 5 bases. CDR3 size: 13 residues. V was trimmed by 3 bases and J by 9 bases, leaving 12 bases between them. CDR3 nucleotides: TGTGCCAGCAGTTTTCGGGGATTTGGCATTCAGTACTTC. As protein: CASSFRGFGIQYF.

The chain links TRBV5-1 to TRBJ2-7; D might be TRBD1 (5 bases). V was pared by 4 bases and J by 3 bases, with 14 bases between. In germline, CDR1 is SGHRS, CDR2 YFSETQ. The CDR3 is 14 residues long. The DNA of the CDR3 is TGCGCCAGCAGCGAAAAAAGGGGCTTCTACGAGCAGTACGTC. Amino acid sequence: CASSEKRGFYEQYV.

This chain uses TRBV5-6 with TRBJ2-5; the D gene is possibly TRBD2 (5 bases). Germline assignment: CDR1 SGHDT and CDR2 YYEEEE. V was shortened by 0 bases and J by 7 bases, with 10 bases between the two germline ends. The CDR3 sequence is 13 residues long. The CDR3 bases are TGTGCCAGCAGCTTGGGTCGAAGCGGGACCCAGTACTTC. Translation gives CASSLGRSGTQYF.